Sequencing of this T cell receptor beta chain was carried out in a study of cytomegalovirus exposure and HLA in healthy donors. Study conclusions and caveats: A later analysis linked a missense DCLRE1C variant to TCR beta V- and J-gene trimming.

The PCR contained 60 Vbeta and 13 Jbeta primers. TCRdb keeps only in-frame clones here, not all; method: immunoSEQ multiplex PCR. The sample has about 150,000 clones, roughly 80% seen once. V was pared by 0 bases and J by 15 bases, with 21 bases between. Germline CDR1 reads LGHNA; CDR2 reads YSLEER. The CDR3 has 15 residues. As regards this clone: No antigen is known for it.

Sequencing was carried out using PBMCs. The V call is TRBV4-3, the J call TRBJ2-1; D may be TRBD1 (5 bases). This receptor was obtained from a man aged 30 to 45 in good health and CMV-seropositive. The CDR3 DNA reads TGCGCCAGCAGCCAAGATACCTCTGGACATTCTTCTCCGTTCTTC. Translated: CASSQDTSGHSSPFF.